This T cell receptor beta chain stems from a study of somatic mutations in cytotoxic T cells in rheumatoid arthritis. This clone is termed medium-sized. As originally analysed: Matches were rare between published virus-specific TCRB sequences and patient CD8+ clones exceeding 1%. Generated by immunoSEQ multiplex PCR, the TCRdb table keeps only in-frame clones and is missing some. Clone size and V and J calls were adopted from that table, with D and trimming inferred from the DNA. The table lists more than 10,000 clones, about 77% of them singletons. The CDR3 covers 15 residues. Trimming took 2 bases from V and 7 from J; bases not matched to a gene: 4.

The V call is TRBV5-3, the J call TRBJ1-3; 12 nucleotides match TRBD1. TRBV5-3 belongs to the ORF category, with a function that is uncertain. The sequence was obtained from an adult with rheumatoid arthritis. The sample comprised CD8+ T cells sorted from blood. CDR3 coding DNA: TGTGCCAGAAGCTTCTCCGGGACAGGGGGCAACACCATATATTTT. Its translation: CARSFSGTGGNTIYF.